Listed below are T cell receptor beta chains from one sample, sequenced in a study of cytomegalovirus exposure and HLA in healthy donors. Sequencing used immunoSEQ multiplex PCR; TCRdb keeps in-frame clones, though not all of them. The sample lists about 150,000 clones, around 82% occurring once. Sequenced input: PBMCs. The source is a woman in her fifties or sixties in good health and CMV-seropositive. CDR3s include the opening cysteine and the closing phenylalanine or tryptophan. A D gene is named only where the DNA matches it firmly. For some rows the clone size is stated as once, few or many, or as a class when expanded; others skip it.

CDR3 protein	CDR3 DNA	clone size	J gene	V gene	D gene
CASSLGALSTDTQYF	TGCGCCAGCAGCTTGGGGGCACTTAGCACAGATACGCAGTATTTT	.	TRBJ2-3	TRBV5-1	.
CASSTRGGVPNEQFF	TGTGCCAGCAGTACCCGGGGCGGGGTGCCAAATGAGCAGTTCTTC	few	TRBJ2-1	TRBV27	.
CASSESGGTYEQYF	TGCGCCAGCAGTGAGTCGGGGGGTACCTACGAGCAGTACTTC	.	TRBJ2-7	TRBV10-1	.
CASSLEGQGDSNYGYTF	TGTGCCAGCAGCTTAGAGGGACAGGGGGATTCTAACTATGGCTACACCTTC	.	TRBJ1-2	TRBV7-8	TRBD1
CASDRPGQPIFF	TGTGCCAGCGACAGGCCGGGACAGCCGATCTTCTTT	.	TRBJ1-1	TRBV6-1	TRBD1
CASGTENTGELFF	TGTGCCAGTGGGACAGAAAACACCGGGGAGCTGTTTTTT	.	TRBJ2-2	TRBV19	TRBD1
CASSYSQGYTQYF	TGTGCCAGCAGTTACTCCCAGGGATATACGCAGTATTTT	.	TRBJ2-3	TRBV6-5	.
CSARDKLNYGYTF	TGCAGCGCACGGGACAAGCTTAACTATGGCTACACCTTC	.	TRBJ1-2	TRBV29-1	.
CASSLRLAGGPADTQYF	TGTGCCAGCAGCCTCCGACTAGCGGGGGGGCCTGCGGATACGCAGTATTTT	.	TRBJ2-3	TRBV7-9	TRBD2
CASRDRAPTEAFF	TGTGCCAGCAGAGACAGGGCCCCCACTGAAGCTTTCTTT	.	TRBJ1-1	TRBV6-1	TRBD1
CATMPIVKTGSLNTEAFF	TGTGCCACCATGCCCATAGTAAAGACAGGGAGCTTGAACACTGAAGCTTTCTTT	.	TRBJ1-1	TRBV7-8	TRBD1
CASRDRGSGANVLTF	TGTGCCAGCCGGGACAGGGGCTCTGGGGCCAACGTCCTGACTTTC	.	TRBJ2-6	TRBV11-2	TRBD1
CASSLDRMAAGELFF	TGCGCCAGCAGCTTGGACAGGATGGCCGCCGGGGAGCTGTTTTTT	.	TRBJ2-2	TRBV5-1	.
CASSQQGSYTF	TGTGCCAGCAGCCAACAGGGGAGTTACACCTTC	.	TRBJ1-2	TRBV7-9	TRBD1
CASSQVTGSGTMQYF	TGTGCCAGCAGCCAAGTCACGGGCTCCGGGACTATGCAGTACTTC	.	TRBJ2-7	TRBV4-2	TRBD2
CASSPQTGYSPLHF	TGTGCCAGCAGTCCCCAGACAGGGTATTCACCCCTCCACTTT	.	TRBJ1-6	TRBV27	TRBD1
CASSVREQYF	TGTGCCAGCAGTGTCAGGGAGCAGTACTTC	.	TRBJ2-7	TRBV2	.
CATDTSGGTDEQYF	TGCGCCACCGATACTAGCGGGGGGACGGACGAGCAGTACTTC	.	TRBJ2-7	TRBV10-2	TRBD2
CASSNNLKKAYTDTQYF	TGTGCCAGCAGTAATAATCTAAAGAAAGCCTACACAGATACGCAGTATTTT	.	TRBJ2-3	TRBV27	.
CASSGLVTEQYF	TGTGCCAGCAGTGGACTAGTTACCGAGCAGTACTTC	.	TRBJ2-7	TRBV2	.
CASTSEGGGTGELFF	TGCGCCAGCACCTCCGAGGGCGGTGGCACCGGGGAGCTGTTTTTT	.	TRBJ2-2	TRBV5-1	.
CASSDSSTFNEQFF	TGTGCCAGCAGTGACTCTAGCACCTTCAATGAGCAGTTCTTC	.	TRBJ2-1	TRBV25-1	.
CASDLLAADTQYF	TGTGCCAGCGATTTACTAGCAGCGGATACGCAGTATTTT	.	TRBJ2-3	TRBV2	.
CSAPNLDGYTF	TGCAGTGCTCCCAACCTAGATGGCTACACCTTC	few	TRBJ1-2	TRBV20-1	.
CAISDHPEGGELFF	TGTGCCATCAGTGACCACCCCGAGGGCGGGGAGCTGTTTTTT	few	TRBJ2-2	TRBV10-3	.
CASSPFTSGVGNEQFF	TGTGCCAGCAGTCCGTTTACGAGCGGAGTCGGGAATGAGCAGTTCTTC	.	TRBJ2-1	TRBV27	.
CASSETGTDIQYF	TGTGCCAGCAGTGAGACAGGGACCGACATTCAGTACTTC	.	TRBJ2-4	TRBV2	TRBD1
CASSYSGRNEKLFF	TGTGCCAGCAGCTATTCAGGGCGTAATGAAAAACTGTTTTTT	.	TRBJ1-4	TRBV5-4	.
CASSVAAGNTEAFF	TGTGCCAGCAGCGTAGCTGCCGGGAACACTGAAGCTTTCTTT	.	TRBJ1-1	TRBV9	.
CASSLGGQGIDSPLHF	TGTGCCAGCAGCTTAGGTGGACAGGGGATAGATTCACCCCTCCACTTT	.	TRBJ1-6	TRBV7-2	TRBD1
CASSLRAGGFTDTQYF	TGCGCCAGCAGCCTGAGGGCGGGGGGGTTCACAGATACGCAGTATTTT	.	TRBJ2-3	TRBV4-1	TRBD2
CASSSGTGASSTDTQYF	TGTGCCAGCAGTTCCGGGACAGGGGCTTCTAGCACAGATACGCAGTATTTT	few	TRBJ2-3	TRBV7-9	TRBD1